This TCR beta chain was identified in a study of blood T cell repertoires in COVID-19 (dated by TCRdb to between 2020 and 2021). Regarding the study in general: Collaborator samples came from the United States, Italy and Spain and covered acute and convalescent phases of COVID-19. Samples were obtained from the ongoing ImmuneRACE study (first 160 participants) and from roughly 1,300 subjects provided by 6 global collaborators. Nearly every sample came with metadata listing a de-identified subject ID, COVID-19 status, age in years and sex. The dataset comprised deeply sampled blood TCRbeta repertoires from subjects exposed to, actively infected with, or recovered from COVID-19. HLA class I and class II types, where available, came from metadata supplied by the sample provider rather than from assay-based typing. The material from the prospective study consisted of cDNA or gDNA derived from T cells, B-cell-depleted T cells, or PBMCs. The repertoires were released in a freely available public database meant as a resource for research on the immune response to SARS-CoV-2. Paper-wide results and their limitations: The amount of clinical and demographic metadata varied by source and participant and was provided uncurated.

As encoded in the germline V gene (reference sequence), CDR1 is SEHNR while CDR2 is FQNEAQ. V loses 7 bases, J loses 5 bases, and the germline ends lie 8 bases apart. The CDR3 runs 11 amino acids, cysteine and phenylalanine included. The read is trimmed to its CDR3 DNA, 33 bases read in frame from base 1. TCRbeta CDR3 regions were amplified from genomic DNA by means of the immunoSEQ Assay, a bias-controlled multiplex PCR. The study's processing was this. Within the assay, amplification of reference gene primers was used to estimate how many nucleated cells each sample contained. To quantify the absolute abundance of each unique TCRbeta CDR3 rearrangement, sequence reads were collapsed and filtered. For each sample, productive Simpson clonality was calculated as the square root of Simpson's diversity index over productive rearrangements. TCRdb took over this immuneACCESS table, retaining in-frame rearrangements with V and J assigned. Such tables are incomplete; in checked studies, under half of the missing clones stem from an unresolved V gene, and the remainder is unexplained. V and J calls plus clone size are reproduced from that table; the DNA served to infer D and trimming. In this sample the table shows more than 60,000 clones, 88% of which occur a single time. Around two fifths of the sample is taken by the ten largest.

In Seattle, one collaborating source enrolled patients while the infection was active and tracked those patients longitudinally over the course of disease. Collaborating institutions collected whole blood in K2EDTA tubes following their own protocols. For TCRbeta analysis, collaborators shipped samples as frozen whole blood, isolated PBMCs, or DNA extracted from either of those sample types. A note on this clone: What antigen it recognizes has not been identified. No per-base quality is available; no much larger clone lies one base away.

The specimen was peripheral blood. This TCR was sampled from a woman aged 55-75 years with COVID-19, enrolled during active disease. The chain joins TRBV7-9 to TRBJ2-5, with no D gene named confidently. The DNA is as follows: TGTGCCAGCACCTCCGGGGAGACCCAGTACTTC. Translated, this gives CASTSGETQYF. Outside the CDR3, residues come from the reference TRBV7-9 and TRBJ2-5 proteins, so the full variable domain is: DTGVSQNPRHKITKRGQNVTFRCDPISEHNRLYWYRQTLGQGPEFLTYFQNEAQLEKSRLLSDRFSAERPKGSFSTLEIQRTEQGDSAMYLCASTSGETQYFGPGTRLLVL.